The rows below give T cell receptor beta chains drawn from one sample of a study of blood T cell repertoires in COVID-19. Assay: immunoSEQ multiplex PCR; the TCRdb copy retains only in-frame clones and omits some. The sample consists of 130,000 or so clones, more than 75% of them appearing once. Sequencing used peripheral blood. These receptors all come from a man aged 50 to 59 with active COVID-19. Each CDR3 is given with its conserved first and last residue. D genes are given only for firm matches. Rows may omit the clone size; those that give it use once, few, many or a size class.

j_call: TRBJ1-2; v_call: TRBV6-1; clone_size: -; d_call: TRBD1; cdr3_nt: TGTGCCAGCAGTGAAAGGACAGGGAGCACTTTCGGCTACACCTTC; cdr3_aa: CASSERTGSTFGYTF
j_call: TRBJ2-2; v_call: TRBV7-2; clone_size: once; d_call: -; cdr3_nt: TGTGCCAGCAGCAACGGGGGTGTCCGGGGGGAGCTGTTTTTT; cdr3_aa: CASSNGGVRGELFF
j_call: TRBJ1-2; v_call: TRBV3-1/TRBV3-2; clone_size: -; d_call: -; cdr3_nt: TGTGCCAGCAGCCAAGTGCCGGCGGAGTATGGCTACACCTTC; cdr3_aa: CASSQVPAEYGYTF
j_call: TRBJ2-7; v_call: TRBV6-1; clone_size: -; d_call: -; cdr3_nt: TGTGCCAGCAGTGAAGGGCAGACTTATGAGGAGCAGTACTTC; cdr3_aa: CASSEGQTYEEQYF
j_call: TRBJ2-7; v_call: TRBV12-3/TRBV12-4; clone_size: few; d_call: -; cdr3_nt: TGTGCCAGTAAAAGGGGGTCCTACGAGCAGTACTTC; cdr3_aa: CASKRGSYEQYF
j_call: TRBJ1-2; v_call: TRBV27; clone_size: -; d_call: TRBD1; cdr3_nt: TGTGCCAGCAGTTCACCGGGACAGCGGTTTGGCTACACCTTC; cdr3_aa: CASSSPGQRFGYTF
j_call: TRBJ2-3; v_call: TRBV7-9; clone_size: -; d_call: -; cdr3_nt: TGTGCCAGCAGCTCCAGGGGAAGTGATACGCAGTATTTT; cdr3_aa: CASSSRGSDTQYF
j_call: TRBJ2-7; v_call: TRBV5-6; clone_size: once; d_call: -; cdr3_nt: TGTGCCAGCAGCTTGTTACAGCAGGGTTACGAGCAGTACTTC; cdr3_aa: CASSLLQQGYEQYF
j_call: TRBJ2-3; v_call: TRBV7-3; clone_size: few; d_call: -; cdr3_nt: TGTGCCAGCAGCCCCGCGGAGGGGCGAGCCACAGATACGCAGTATTTT; cdr3_aa: CASSPAEGRATDTQYF
j_call: TRBJ2-5; v_call: TRBV12-3/TRBV12-4; clone_size: -; d_call: -; cdr3_nt: TGTGCCAGCACGGATTTCCGGGGAGAGACCCAGTACTTC; cdr3_aa: CASTDFRGETQYF
j_call: TRBJ1-2; v_call: TRBV10-3; clone_size: -; d_call: TRBD1; cdr3_nt: TGTGCCATCACTGAGGACAGGGCCTATGGCTACACCTTC; cdr3_aa: CAITEDRAYGYTF
j_call: TRBJ1-1; v_call: TRBV6-6; clone_size: -; d_call: -; cdr3_nt: TGTGCCAGCAGTTACTCGGCGGGCGCGAACACTGAAGCTTTCTTT; cdr3_aa: CASSYSAGANTEAFF
j_call: TRBJ1-2; v_call: TRBV6-6; clone_size: -; d_call: -; cdr3_nt: TGTGCCAGCAGTTACAACTACGGCTACACCTTC; cdr3_aa: CASSYNYGYTF
j_call: TRBJ2-7; v_call: TRBV29-1; clone_size: few; d_call: -; cdr3_nt: TGCAGCGTTGTCCGGGTCGGGGGCTACGAGCAGTACTTC; cdr3_aa: CSVVRVGGYEQYF
j_call: TRBJ1-6; v_call: TRBV2; clone_size: -; d_call: -; cdr3_nt: TGTGCCAGCAGTCCAGGGATTCATAATTCACCCCTCCACTTT; cdr3_aa: CASSPGIHNSPLHF
j_call: TRBJ2-7; v_call: TRBV9; clone_size: -; d_call: TRBD1; cdr3_nt: TGTGCCAGCGCTAATACAGGGGCATCGTTTGGGTACTTC; cdr3_aa: CASANTGASFGYF
j_call: TRBJ2-3; v_call: TRBV4-1; clone_size: -; d_call: TRBD2; cdr3_nt: TGCGCCAGCACCCAGATGGTAGCGGGGGCCCTCCCCCCCGTGAATACGCAGTATTTT; cdr3_aa: CASTQMVAGALPPVNTQYF
j_call: TRBJ2-1; v_call: TRBV7-9; clone_size: -; d_call: -; cdr3_nt: TGTGCCAGCAGCTTCAGGGGAATAGATGAGCAGTTCTTC; cdr3_aa: CASSFRGIDEQFF
j_call: TRBJ2-7; v_call: TRBV4-1; clone_size: -; d_call: -; cdr3_nt: TGCGCCAGCAGCCAAGTACTAAAGACCTACGAGCAGTACTTC; cdr3_aa: CASSQVLKTYEQYF
j_call: TRBJ2-7; v_call: TRBV9; clone_size: -; d_call: -; cdr3_nt: TGTGCCAGCAGCGATGCAGCGGGCTCCTACGAGCAGTACTTC; cdr3_aa: CASSDAAGSYEQYF
j_call: TRBJ2-7; v_call: TRBV11-3; clone_size: -; d_call: -; cdr3_nt: TGTGCCAGCAGCTTAGGAATGAGCGAGCAGTACTTC; cdr3_aa: CASSLGMSEQYF
j_call: TRBJ1-2; v_call: TRBV7-3; clone_size: -; d_call: -; cdr3_nt: TGTGCCACCCGGGATCCTAACTATGGCTACACCTTC; cdr3_aa: CATRDPNYGYTF
j_call: TRBJ1-6; v_call: TRBV5-5; clone_size: -; d_call: TRBD1; cdr3_nt: TGTGCCAGCAGCTTGCTTTTACAGGGGAATTCACCCCTCCACTTT; cdr3_aa: CASSLLLQGNSPLHF
j_call: TRBJ1-5; v_call: TRBV5-1; clone_size: few; d_call: -; cdr3_nt: TGCGCCAGCAGCCGGCGGGGGGGGAGTCAGCCCCAGCATTTT; cdr3_aa: CASSRRGGSQPQHF
j_call: TRBJ2-5; v_call: TRBV7-7; clone_size: -; d_call: -; cdr3_nt: TGTGCCAGCAGCCCCCAGTTGGGGGGAGGGGGGACCCAGTACTTC; cdr3_aa: CASSPQLGGGGTQYF
j_call: TRBJ2-1; v_call: TRBV10-3; clone_size: -; d_call: TRBD2; cdr3_nt: TGTGCCATGGGACTAGCGGGGGGCTCCTACAATGAGCAGTTCTTC; cdr3_aa: CAMGLAGGSYNEQFF
j_call: TRBJ2-5; v_call: TRBV11-3; clone_size: -; d_call: -; cdr3_nt: TGTGCCAGCAGCCCAGGGACACCTTGGGGTACATACGAGACCCAGTACTTC; cdr3_aa: CASSPGTPWGTYETQYF
j_call: TRBJ2-3; v_call: TRBV10-3; clone_size: once; d_call: -; cdr3_nt: TGTGCCATCAGTGCTTCCGACACGAGCACAGATACGCAGTATTTT; cdr3_aa: CAISASDTSTDTQYF
j_call: TRBJ2-3; v_call: TRBV7-3; clone_size: -; d_call: TRBD2; cdr3_nt: TGTGCCAGCAGCCCGTTAGCGGGGGGAAGCACAGATACGCAGTATTTT; cdr3_aa: CASSPLAGGSTDTQYF
j_call: TRBJ1-4; v_call: TRBV18; clone_size: -; d_call: TRBD1; cdr3_nt: TGTGCCAGCTCAACCAGACAGGGGAGTGAAAAACTGTTTTTT; cdr3_aa: CASSTRQGSEKLFF
j_call: TRBJ2-5; v_call: TRBV20-1; clone_size: -; d_call: TRBD1; cdr3_nt: TGCAGTGCTAGTGGACAGGTCCAAGAGACCCAGTACTTC; cdr3_aa: CSASGQVQETQYF
j_call: TRBJ2-1; v_call: TRBV4-1; clone_size: -; d_call: TRBD2; cdr3_nt: TGCGCCAGCAGCCAAGTGGGGCGGGGGGGGAACAATGAGCAGTTCTTC; cdr3_aa: CASSQVGRGGNNEQFF
j_call: TRBJ1-2; v_call: TRBV10-3; clone_size: once; d_call: -; cdr3_nt: TGTGCCATCAGTGAGGGGGCTGGCTACACCTTC; cdr3_aa: CAISEGAGYTF
j_call: TRBJ1-2; v_call: TRBV25-1; clone_size: -; d_call: TRBD1; cdr3_nt: TGTGCCAGCAGTGACCCAACAGGGGGTCATGGCTACACCTTC; cdr3_aa: CASSDPTGGHGYTF
j_call: TRBJ2-1; v_call: TRBV7-9; clone_size: -; d_call: TRBD1; cdr3_nt: TGTGCCAGCAGCCCGGACAGGACCGACAATGAGCAGTTCTTC; cdr3_aa: CASSPDRTDNEQFF
j_call: TRBJ1-1; v_call: TRBV11-2; clone_size: -; d_call: -; cdr3_nt: TGTGCCAGCAGCTTATATGCGACAGCTGGGGCTTTCTTT; cdr3_aa: CASSLYATAGAFF
j_call: TRBJ2-5; v_call: TRBV6-5; clone_size: -; d_call: TRBD1; cdr3_nt: TGTGCCAGCACCCTTGGGACAGGCCGCCAAGAGACCCAGTACTTC; cdr3_aa: CASTLGTGRQETQYF
j_call: TRBJ1-6; v_call: TRBV5-5; clone_size: once; d_call: -; cdr3_nt: TGTGCCAGCAGCTTAGAGGTTAATTCACCCCTCCACTTT; cdr3_aa: CASSLEVNSPLHF
j_call: TRBJ2-7; v_call: TRBV5-4; clone_size: -; d_call: TRBD1; cdr3_nt: TGTGCCAGCAGCCAACCGGGACAGGGCTCCTACGAGCAGTACTTC; cdr3_aa: CASSQPGQGSYEQYF
j_call: TRBJ2-2; v_call: TRBV9; clone_size: -; d_call: -; cdr3_nt: TGTGCCAGCAGCGTAGGCCAGTATTATAACACCGGGGAGCTGTTTTTT; cdr3_aa: CASSVGQYYNTGELFF
j_call: TRBJ2-3; v_call: TRBV24-1; clone_size: -; d_call: -; cdr3_nt: TGTGCCACCAGTGAGGGGCAGTTCGATACGCAGTATTTT; cdr3_aa: CATSEGQFDTQYF
j_call: TRBJ1-5; v_call: TRBV27; clone_size: -; d_call: -; cdr3_nt: TGTGCCAGCAGTTTAAAGGCGACGAACACGAGAGGTCAGCCCCAGCATTTT; cdr3_aa: CASSLKATNTRGQPQHF
j_call: TRBJ2-2; v_call: TRBV5-1; clone_size: -; d_call: -; cdr3_nt: TGCGCCAGCAGCCCAAGTCTAGGCGGCAACACCGGGGAGCTGTTTTTT; cdr3_aa: CASSPSLGGNTGELFF
j_call: TRBJ1-2; v_call: TRBV29-1; clone_size: -; d_call: TRBD1; cdr3_nt: TGCAGCGTTCGAGTGACAGGGCAGGGCTACACCTTC; cdr3_aa: CSVRVTGQGYTF
j_call: TRBJ2-5; v_call: TRBV20-1; clone_size: -; d_call: -; cdr3_nt: TGCAGTGCTAGTGGAGAGGCGGGGAGGGAGACCCAGTACTTC; cdr3_aa: CSASGEAGRETQYF
j_call: TRBJ1-1; v_call: TRBV7-2; clone_size: few; d_call: TRBD1; cdr3_nt: TGTGCCAGCAGCCCACGGACAGGGGGACAGGCTTTCTTT; cdr3_aa: CASSPRTGGQAFF
j_call: TRBJ2-1; v_call: TRBV6-5; clone_size: -; d_call: -; cdr3_nt: TGTGCCAGCAGACCCCGGGACACCCGACGCGTTGAGCAGTTCTTC; cdr3_aa: CASRPRDTRRVEQFF
j_call: TRBJ1-5; v_call: TRBV19; clone_size: -; d_call: -; cdr3_nt: TGTGCCAGTAGCCCGGTGTCTAGCAATCAGCCCCAGCATTTT; cdr3_aa: CASSPVSSNQPQHF
j_call: TRBJ1-3; v_call: TRBV7-2; clone_size: -; d_call: -; cdr3_nt: TGTGCCAGCAGCTTAGAAGGGACACCTGGAAACACCATATATTTT; cdr3_aa: CASSLEGTPGNTIYF
j_call: TRBJ2-6; v_call: TRBV18; clone_size: many; d_call: TRBD1; cdr3_nt: TGTGCCAGCTCACCCGGGACAGGGGCCGGGGCCAACGTCCTGACTTTC; cdr3_aa: CASSPGTGAGANVLTF
j_call: TRBJ2-1; v_call: TRBV7-9; clone_size: -; d_call: TRBD1; cdr3_nt: TGTGCCAGCAGCTTAGGGGACAGGCCAGGCAATGAGCAGTTCTTC; cdr3_aa: CASSLGDRPGNEQFF
j_call: TRBJ1-5; v_call: TRBV15; clone_size: -; d_call: -; cdr3_nt: TGTGCCACCAGCAGAGATATTGGGGGGAGCAAGCCCCAGCATTTT; cdr3_aa: CATSRDIGGSKPQHF
j_call: TRBJ1-6; v_call: TRBV6-2/TRBV6-3; clone_size: -; d_call: -; cdr3_nt: TGTGCCAGCAGTCCCGGGCAGGGATTTAATTCACCCCTCCACTTT; cdr3_aa: CASSPGQGFNSPLHF
j_call: TRBJ2-5; v_call: TRBV28; clone_size: -; d_call: TRBD2; cdr3_nt: TGTGCCAGCAGTATCATTGGACTAGCGGTAGAGACCCAGTACTTC; cdr3_aa: CASSIIGLAVETQYF
j_call: TRBJ2-2; v_call: TRBV15; clone_size: -; d_call: -; cdr3_nt: TGTGCCACCAGCAGACAGTACACCGGGGAGCTGTTTTTT; cdr3_aa: CATSRQYTGELFF
j_call: TRBJ1-5; v_call: TRBV6-5; clone_size: -; d_call: TRBD1; cdr3_nt: TGTGCCAGCAGCCGGACAGGGAGTAATCAGCCCCAGCATTTT; cdr3_aa: CASSRTGSNQPQHF
j_call: TRBJ2-5; v_call: TRBV19; clone_size: -; d_call: TRBD2; cdr3_nt: TGTGCCAGTAGTAGTAGTATGAGACTAGCACCCGAGACCCAGTACTTC; cdr3_aa: CASSSSMRLAPETQYF